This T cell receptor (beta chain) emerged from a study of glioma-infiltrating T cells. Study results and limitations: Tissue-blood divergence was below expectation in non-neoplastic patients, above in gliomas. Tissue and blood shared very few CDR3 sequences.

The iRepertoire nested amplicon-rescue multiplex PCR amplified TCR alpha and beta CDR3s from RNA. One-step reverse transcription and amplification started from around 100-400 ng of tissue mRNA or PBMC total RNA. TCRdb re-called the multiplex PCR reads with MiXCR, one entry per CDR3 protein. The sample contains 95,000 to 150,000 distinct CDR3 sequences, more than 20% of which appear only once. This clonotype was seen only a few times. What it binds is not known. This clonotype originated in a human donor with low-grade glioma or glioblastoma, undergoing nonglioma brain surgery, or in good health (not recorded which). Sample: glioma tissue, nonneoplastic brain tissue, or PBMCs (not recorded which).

CDR3 protein: CASSFPPQGSETQYF. The CDR3 coding sequence is TGTGCCAGCAGTTTCCCGCCCCAGGGGTCGGAGACCCAGTACTTC. The J gene is TRBJ2-5, the V gene TRBV28; TRBD1 might be the D (6 bases). V was trimmed by 3 bases and J by 5 bases, leaving 16 bases between them. Looked up from germline, CDR1 is MDHEN and CDR2 is SYDVKM. The CDR3 is made up of 15 amino acids.